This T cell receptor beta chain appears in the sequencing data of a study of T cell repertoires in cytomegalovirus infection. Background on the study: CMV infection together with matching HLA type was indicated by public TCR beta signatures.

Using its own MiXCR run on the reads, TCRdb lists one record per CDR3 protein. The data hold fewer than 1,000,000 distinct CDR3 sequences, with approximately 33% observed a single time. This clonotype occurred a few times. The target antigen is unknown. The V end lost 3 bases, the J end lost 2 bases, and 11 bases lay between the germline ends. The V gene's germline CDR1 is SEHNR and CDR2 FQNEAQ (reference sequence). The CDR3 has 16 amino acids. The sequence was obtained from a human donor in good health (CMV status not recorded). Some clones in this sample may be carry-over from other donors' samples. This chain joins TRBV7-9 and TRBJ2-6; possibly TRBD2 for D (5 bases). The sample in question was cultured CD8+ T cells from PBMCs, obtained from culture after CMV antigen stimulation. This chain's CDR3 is CASSFSRGPGANVLTF. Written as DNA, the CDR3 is TGTGCCAGCAGCTTCAGCCGAGGGCCTGGGGCCAACGTCCTGACTTTC.